The rows below give T cell receptor beta chains drawn from one sample of a study of T cells expressing NK-cell markers. TCRdb reprocessed the 5' RACE reads and reports one entry per CDR3 protein, with no DNA. This table holds 400,000 to 450,000 distinct CDR3 sequences. The sample taken for sequencing was blood T cells: a sorted CD56 or NKG2C T cell subset, CD4+ or CD8+ T cells, or bulk PBMC T cells (not recorded which). These receptors came from a woman aged 18 to 75 in good health. Each CDR3 is given with its conserved first and last residue. Each record gives: V gene, J gene, CDR3 protein.

V: TRBV4-3; J: TRBJ2-2; CDR3: CASSLGTSTGELFF
V: TRBV12-3/TRBV12-4; J: TRBJ2-4; CDR3: CASSFAGAVDIQYF
V: TRBV4-1; J: TRBJ2-3; CDR3: CASSQVRLGTDKWDTQYF
V: TRBV5-1; J: TRBJ2-3; CDR3: CASSNSGLSTDTQYF
V: TRBV20-1; J: TRBJ2-7; CDR3: CSARLKMGEQYF
V: TRBV15; J: TRBJ1-1; CDR3: CATSRDFAGNTEAFF
V: TRBV10-3; J: TRBJ1-1; CDR3: CAISEEWGRGNTEAFF
V: TRBV5-1; J: TRBJ1-1; CDR3: CASSSGRGSTEAFF
V: TRBV20-1; J: TRBJ2-1; CDR3: CSARGSEVAPKYNEQFF
V: TRBV20-1; J: TRBJ2-7; CDR3: CSASWTLEGSEQYF
V: TRBV29-1; J: TRBJ1-1; CDR3: CSVGLGSMNTEAFF
V: TRBV20-1; J: TRBJ1-1; CDR3: CSARQGTVNTEAFF
V: TRBV20-1; J: TRBJ1-5; CDR3: CSAVGDSRGLGGNQPQHF
V: TRBV7-3; J: TRBJ2-1; CDR3: CASSLTEVNEQFF
V: TRBV6-2/TRBV6-3; J: TRBJ1-1; CDR3: CASSFYRVAEAFF
V: TRBV30; J: TRBJ2-7; CDR3: CAWSTPDSSYEQYF
V: TRBV12-3/TRBV12-4; J: TRBJ2-7; CDR3: CASSLLVYAYEQYF
V: TRBV6-5; J: TRBJ1-5; CDR3: CASSYSDRLNQPQHF
V: TRBV6-1; J: TRBJ2-3; CDR3: CASSGRQGRGTDTQYF
V: TRBV5-1; J: TRBJ1-1; CDR3: CASSVGAEAFF
V: TRBV29-1; J: TRBJ1-1; CDR3: CSVEHSDRGNPEAFF
V: TRBV7-2; J: TRBJ2-3; CDR3: CASSLVGTSGGTDTQYF
V: TRBV20-1; J: TRBJ2-2; CDR3: CSALGLAGVGNTGELFF